This paragraph covers one T cell receptor (beta chain) sequence. What it recognizes is unknown. This specimen comes from a study of T cells in localized non-small cell lung cancer. Overall study findings and caveats: A single tumor region was sequenced, leaving heterogeneity possible. Clonality of T cells reached its maximum in uninvolved adjacent lung, surpassing tumor. Longer overall survival accompanied higher blood T cell density.

Repertoires were generated with immunoSEQ multiplex PCR, while TCRdb's copy carries only in-frame clones and drops some. Here the sample spans roughly 23,000 clones, 80% to 90% being singletons. Trimming pared 0 bases from V and 4 bases from J, leaving 11 bases between. The CDR3 has 14 amino acids. The sample in question was peripheral blood, obtained before any cancer treatment. This TCR derives from a male donor at least 60 years old with stage I squamous cell lung carcinoma. V and J are TRBV5-7 and TRBJ2-7, with D perhaps TRBD1 or TRBD2 (6 bases each). TRBV5-7 is an ORF; its function is uncertain. The CDR3 loop reads CASSLEGDSYEQYF. The CDR3, as DNA: TGTGCCAGCAGCTTGGAGGGGGACTCTTACGAGCAGTACTTC.